This T cell receptor beta chain stems from a study of early T cells in non-severe SARS-CoV-2 infection. The length of the CDR3 is 15 residues. CDR1 is SGHVS, CDR2 FNYEAQ, per germline. V dropped 2 bases and J dropped 5 bases, with 15 bases sitting between them. TCRdb redid the calling of the 5' RACE reads with MiXCR, one entry per CDR3 protein. The sample yields some 30,000 distinct CDR3 sequences, 6.6% seen once. This clonotype was counted many times. This TCR was sampled from an adult who was a healthcare worker with PCR-confirmed SARS-CoV-2 infection or an uninfected control (not recorded which). Sequencing used whole blood. This chain links TRBV7-6 with TRBJ2-5; possibly TRBD1 or TRBD2 for D (6 bases each). The DNA of the CDR3 is TGTGCCAGCAGCTTAATAAACGGGGGCGAGGAGACCCAGTACTTC. Translated: CASSLINGGEETQYF.